Described below is a single TCR beta chain sequence and its context. No antigen is known for it. It was with 60 Vbeta and 13 Jbeta primers that the PCR ran. Some clones are missing from TCRdb's copy, which holds only in-frame ones; the method was immunoSEQ multiplex PCR. The sample has about 200,000 clones; roughly 85% are singletons. The data were taken from a study of cytomegalovirus exposure and HLA in healthy donors. Study findings and constraints: Some TCR beta chains (roughly 160 of them) were listed as cytomegalovirus-associated. Most of the TCR beta V segments (in an earlier analysis) were productive either about 87% or about 30% of the time. The CMV antigen specificity of a few CMV-associated chains was confirmed through in vitro analysis.

The germline V gene encodes CDR1 SGHRS and CDR2 YFSETQ. The CDR3 is 15 amino acids. V was shortened by 2 bases and J by 4 bases, with 15 bases between the two germline ends. The V gene is TRBV5-1, the J gene TRBJ2-5; maybe TRBD2 (6 bases). The sequence derives from a man aged 18 to 29 in good health and CMV-seronegative. The material sequenced was PBMCs. Here the CDR3 reads CASSFVRDRGETQYF. CDR3 coding DNA: TGCGCCAGCAGCTTTGTGCGGGATCGGGGAGAGACCCAGTACTTC.